This TCR beta chain was found in a study of blood T cell repertoires in COVID-19. Clones were sequenced by immunoSEQ multiplex PCR, and TCRdb holds only the in-frame ones, with some missing. Here the sample spans roughly 380,000 clones, about 89% being singletons. V was pared by 4 bases and J by 7 bases, with 13 bases between. Germline CDR1 MDHEN, CDR2 SYDVKM. The CDR3 totals 14 residues. The source is a woman aged 40 to 50 with COVID-19, enrolled during active disease. Sequenced material: peripheral blood. This sequence joins TRBV28 and TRBJ1-4; maybe TRBD1 (5 bases). As DNA, the CDR3 is TGTGCCAGCAGTTCGCAGGGACTACGTGAAAAACTGTTTTTT. This codes for CASSSQGLREKLFF.